This TCR beta chain was sequenced in a study of T cell responses to AZD1222 COVID-19 vaccine. Overall study: The analysis combined second doses at about 4 or about 12 weeks. Regarding the study as a whole: Donors, mostly white British, included more females; clonal diversity was possibly underestimated.

CDR1 is SNHLY, CDR2 FYNNEI, per germline. The CDR3 loop spans 14 amino acids. V lost 8 bases to trimming and J lost 4 bases, with 17 bases between them. As to this clone: What it binds is not known.

The repertoire was sequenced with immunoSEQ multiplex PCR; TCRdb's copy has only in-frame clones and lacks some. Among 120,000 to 150,000 clones listed, about 91% were seen once. V gene TRBV2 combines with J gene TRBJ1-2; D ambiguous. The specimen was peripheral blood, collected on day 0 of AZD1222 vaccination. The sequence derives from an adult in good health. The CDR3 coding sequence is TGTGCCAGCCTAGGGTATACAGAAACCTATGGCTACACCTTC. Translation gives CASLGYTETYGYTF.